The next 24 T cell receptor beta chains were all read from a single sample in a study of radiotherapy plus CTLA-4 blockade in lung cancer. Assay used: immunoSEQ multiplex PCR; TCRdb lists only in-frame clones, some missing. The repertoire has 45,000 or so clones, around 73% of them found once; the top ten carry roughly 4%. The sequencing here drew on peripheral blood, taken from a patient treated with radiotherapy plus ipilimumab. These receptors originate from a human donor with non-small cell lung cancer who had a complete response to radiotherapy plus ipilimumab.

This chain connects TRBV7-8 to TRBJ2-2, with 13 positions matching TRBD2. The CDR3 loop spans 20 amino acids. V shed 4 bases, J shed 2 bases, and the junction held 13 bases outside the gene matches. The germline CDR1 and CDR2 sequences are SGHVS and FQNEAQ. The chain's CDR3 is CASSSPKGLAGSLNTGELFF. CDR3 coding DNA: TGTGCCAGCAGCTCACCTAAGGGACTAGCGGGGTCCTTAAACACCGGGGAGCTGTTTTTT.

The chain joins TRBV5-4 to TRBJ2-7; 8 bases align to TRBD2. V lost 2 bases to trimming and J lost 2 bases; unmatched junction nucleotides: 6. The CDR3 sequence is 15 residues long. Per germline, CDR1 SGHNT and CDR2 YYREEE (reference sequence). The CDR3 reads CASSLAGLGAYEQYF. The CDR3 DNA reads TGTGCCAGCAGCTTAGCGGGACTAGGAGCCTACGAGCAGTACTTC.

This clone turned up a few times. CDR3 residues: CASSPGFGGTDTQYF. The DNA for the CDR3 is TGCGCCAGCAGCCCGGGTTTCGGGGGCACAGATACGCAGTATTTT. The rearrangement joins TRBV5-1 to TRBJ2-3; possibly TRBD2 for D (5 bases). V lost 4 bases and J 1 base, leaving 13 bases between the germline ends. The CDR3 covers 15 residues. Germline-derived CDR1 and CDR2 are SGHRS and YFSETQ.

The chain carries TRBV19 and TRBJ2-1; maybe TRBD1 (5 bases). Per the germline V gene, CDR1 is LNHDA and CDR2 is SQIVND (reference sequence). This CDR3 comprises 16 residues. Trimming removed 4 bases from V and 0 bases from J, with 13 bases in between. The CDR3 DNA is TGTGCCAGTAGTACCTCGATGGGGCGCTCCTACAATGAGCAGTTCTTC. The encoded protein is CASSTSMGRSYNEQFF. The complete variable domain, with remaining parts taken from reference TRBV19 and TRBJ2-1, reads DGGITQSPKYLFRKEGQNVTLSCEQNLNHDAMYWYRQDPGQGLRLIYYSQIVNDFQKGDIAEGYSVSREKKESFPLTVTSAQKNPTAFYLCASSTSMGRSYNEQFFGPGTRLTVL.

J is TRBJ2-7 and V is TRBV14; 7 bases agree with TRBD1. The germline V gene has CDR1 SGHDN and CDR2 FVKESK. The CDR3 length is 13 residues. J gave up 6 bases and V 3 bases, and 5 bases lay outside the gene matches. The DNA for the CDR3 is TGTGCCAGCAGCCAGACAGGGTGGGGCGAGCAGTACTTC. Amino acids: CASSQTGWGEQYF. Based on the CDR3 plus reference TRBV14 and TRBJ2-7, the full variable domain is EAGVTQFPSHSVIEKGQTVTLRCDPISGHDNLYWYRRVMGKEIKFLLHFVKESKQDESGMPNNRFLAERTGGTYSTLKVQPAELEDSGVYFCASSQTGWGEQYFGPGTRLTVT.

For the CDR3, the DNA is TGCGCCAGCAGTGCGGAGTACCAAGAGACCCAGTACTTC. Translated, it gives CASSAEYQETQYF. The gene calls are TRBV23-1 and TRBJ2-5; D is unresolved. TRBV23-1 has ORF status, its function being uncertain. This CDR3 comprises 13 residues. Trimming left V 5 bases short and J 0 bases short, with 7 bases between.

This chain connects TRBV6-1 to TRBJ2-5; 12 bases fit TRBD1. From germline, CDR1 is MNHNS and CDR2 SASEGT. The CDR3 is made up of 15 amino acids. The ends lost 7 bases at V and 6 bases at J; junction bases unmatched: 9. CDR3: CASTQYGTGGQTQYF. The DNA of the CDR3 is TGTGCCAGCACCCAATACGGGACAGGGGGCCAGACCCAGTACTTC.

J is TRBJ1-4 and V is TRBV19; tentative D call: TRBD1 (5 bases). Germline V gene sequence: CDR1 LNHDA, CDR2 SQIVND (reference sequence). V was cut by 7 bases and J by 8 bases, with 23 bases left in between. This CDR3 is 16 amino acids long. The CDR3 nucleotides read TGTGCCAGTAAATTTTATTCAAGCGGGACGAGCGAAAAACTGTTTTTT. Translated: CASKFYSSGTSEKLFF.

Within the sample, this clone is medium-sized. This sequence joins TRBV7-2 and TRBJ1-2; D not certain. The ends were cut back, 6 bases at V and 8 bases at J, with 13 bases in the middle. The CDR3 sequence is 12 residues long. The germline gives CDR1 SGHTA, CDR2 FQGNSA. CDR3 in amino acids: CASRGDTHGYTF. CDR3 sequence (DNA): TGTGCCAGCAGGGGAGACACCCACGGCTACACCTTC. Filled out from reference TRBV7-2 and TRBJ1-2, the complete variable domain reads GAGVSQSPSNKVTEKGKDVELRCDPISGHTALYWYRQSLGQGLEFLIYFQGNSAPDKSGLPSDRFSAERTGGSVSTLTIQRTQQEDSAVYLCASRGDTHGYTFGSGTRLTVV.

The rearrangement uses TRBV6-5 and TRBJ2-3, with D possibly matching TRBD2 (6 bases). Trimming took 2 bases from V and 6 from J, leaving 12 bases between them. The CDR3 has 14 residues. CDR1 MNHEY and CDR2 SVGAGI come from the germline V gene. The chain's CDR3 is CASSYQTRGDTQYF. The CDR3 region has the DNA TGTGCCAGCAGTTACCAGACTAGGGGTGATACGCAGTATTTT.

The V and J genes are TRBV4-3 and TRBJ2-5, with a possible D match to TRBD1 (6 bases). Trimming took off 0 bases at V and 2 bases at J, with 13 bases between the two ends. CDR1 LGHNA and CDR2 YSLEER come from the germline V gene. The CDR3 covers 16 residues. Written as DNA, the CDR3 is TGCGCCAGCAGCCAAGATTGGACAGAAAGGCAAGAGACCCAGTACTTC. It codes for CASSQDWTERQETQYF.

The chain joins TRBV7-2 to TRBJ2-1; 8 nucleotides align to TRBD2. The V and J ends lost 4 bases and 3 bases, in that order; junction bases with no gene match: 11. Germline CDR1 is SGHTA and CDR2 is FQGNSA. The CDR3 has 17 amino acids. The CDR3 sequence is CASSSHGGRTFYNEQFF. The DNA for the CDR3 is TGTGCCAGCAGCTCCCACGGCGGGAGGACCTTCTACAATGAGCAGTTCTTC.

The chain joins TRBV9 to TRBJ2-5; 14 bases are a match to TRBD2. The CDR3 is 17 residues long. Germline trimming cut 4 bases from V and 5 bases from J; bases unmatched to any gene: 10. Per germline, CDR1 SGDLS and CDR2 YYNGEE. The DNA for the CDR3 is TGTGCCAGCAGCACCGGACTAGCGGGGGGCCAGGATGAGACCCAGTACTTC. Translated: CASSTGLAGGQDETQYF.

J is TRBJ2-5 and V is TRBV2; D perhaps matches TRBD2 (7 bases). CDR3 size: 13 residues. Trimming took off 10 bases at V and 0 bases at J, with 12 bases between the two ends. Germline V lookup: CDR1 SNHLY, CDR2 FYNNEI. The CDR3 bases are TGTGCCAACTTAGGGGGGGACCAAGAGACCCAGTACTTC. Protein product: CANLGGDQETQYF. The whole variable domain, filled in from reference TRBV2 and TRBJ2-5, reads EPEVTQTPSHQVTQMGQEVILRCVPISNHLYFYWYRQILGQKVEFLVSFYNNEISEKSEIFDDQFSVERPDGSNFTLKIRSTKLEDSAMYFCANLGGDQETQYFGPGTRLLVL.

The V and J genes are TRBV4-1 and TRBJ2-7, with D unclear. The germline V gene has CDR1 MGHRA and CDR2 YSYEKL. The length of the CDR3 is 15 residues. V lost 3 bases to trimming and J lost 5 bases, with 17 bases between them. CDR3 protein: CASSHEPGLGHEQYF. For the CDR3, the DNA is TGCGCCAGCAGCCACGAGCCAGGCCTGGGTCACGAGCAGTACTTC.

The rearrangement joins TRBV6-1 to TRBJ2-1, with D unclear. The CDR3 is made up of 14 amino acids. The V end lost 0 bases, the J end lost 4 bases, and 7 bases lay between the germline ends. CDR1 is MNHNS and CDR2 is SASEGT in the germline V gene. The CDR3, as DNA: TGTGCCAGCAGTGAAGCGCGAAGTTACAATGAGCAGTTCTTC. The encoded protein is CASSEARSYNEQFF.

The gene calls are TRBV28 and TRBJ1-2; D uncertain. Germline CDR1 MDHEN, CDR2 SYDVKM. The CDR3 length is 12 residues. The V gene lost 7 bases and the J gene lost 0 bases, with 6 bases spanning the gap. The CDR3 loop reads CASTSANYGYTF. The DNA of the CDR3 is TGTGCCAGCACCTCAGCTAACTATGGCTACACCTTC.

V usage is TRBV7-2 and J usage is TRBJ2-1; D unresolved. This CDR3 has 13 amino acids. V lost 0 bases to trimming and J lost 5 bases, with 5 bases between them. Per germline, CDR1 SGHTA and CDR2 FQGNSA. The CDR3 DNA reads as TGTGCCAGCAGCTTAGCGCGCAACAATGAGCAGTTCTTC. Translation gives CASSLARNNEQFF.

The rearrangement uses TRBV19 and TRBJ2-7, with 12 positions matching TRBD1. The CDR3 spans 16 residues. Losses at the gene ends were 4 bases for V and 7 bases for J; bases not matched to a gene: 11. From germline, CDR1 is LNHDA and CDR2 SQIVND (reference sequence). CDR3 loop: CASSTIPGQGAGEQYF. The CDR3 DNA reads as TGTGCCAGTAGTACAATACCGGGACAGGGGGCCGGGGAGCAGTACTTC. The full variable domain, rest sourced from reference TRBV19 and TRBJ2-7, is DGGITQSPKYLFRKEGQNVTLSCEQNLNHDAMYWYRQDPGQGLRLIYYSQIVNDFQKGDIAEGYSVSREKKESFPLTVTSAQKNPTAFYLCASSTIPGQGAGEQYFGPGTRLTVT.

Notes on this clone: One junction end disagrees with the germline gene, perhaps due to a read error. V is TRBV7-7 and J is TRBJ2-1, with D unresolved. There are 13 residues in the CDR3. CDR1 and CDR2 from the germline V gene are SSHAT and FNYEAQ (reference sequence). The CDR3 region is CASSLVFMSEQFF. CDR3 coding DNA: TGTGCTAGCAGCTTAGTGTTCATGAGTGAGCAGTTCTTC. Filled out from reference TRBV7-7 and TRBJ2-1, the complete variable domain reads GAGVSQSPRYKVTKRGQDVTLRCDPISSHATLYWYQQALGQGPEFLTYFNYEAQPDKSGLPSDRFSAERPEGSISTLTIQRTEQRDSAMYRCASSLVFMSEQFFGPGTRLTVL.

The chain employs TRBV25-1 and TRBJ1-2, with TRBD1 as a possible D gene (6 bases). Germline CDR1 is MGHDK and CDR2 is SYGVNS. V lost 2 bases and J lost 3, with 10 bases in between. This CDR3 contains 14 residues. CDR3 protein: CASSESGGYYGYTF. CDR3 coding DNA: TGTGCCAGCAGTGAAAGCGGGGGCTACTATGGCTACACCTTC.

The rearrangement uses TRBV6-5 and TRBJ2-5; 7 nucleotides match TRBD2. The CDR3 is 15 residues long. V shed 2 bases and J 7 bases; nucleotides not matched to a gene: 10. Germline-derived CDR1 and CDR2 are MNHEY and SVGAGI. CDR3 protein: CASSYTGEGSSTQYF. CDR3 DNA: TGTGCCAGCAGTTACACTGGGGAGGGGTCGTCGACCCAGTACTTC.

V gene TRBV2 combines with J gene TRBJ2-5, with 7 bases lining up with TRBD2. The DNA end is more similar to TRBJ2-7, so the J call may be wrong. The V gene's germline CDR1 is SNHLY and CDR2 FYNNEI. The CDR3 spans 16 residues. CDR3: CASSERDGRSSYEQYF. Here the CDR3 DNA reads TGTGCCAGCAGTGAAAGGGACGGGAGGTCATCCTACGAGCAGTACTTC.

V gene TRBV9 combines with J gene TRBJ2-3; the D is unclear. The CDR3 length is 12 residues. Trimming removed 1 base at V and 4 bases at J, with 4 bases between. Germline V CDR1 and CDR2: SGDLS, YYNGEE. CDR3 in amino acids: CASSVSADTQYF. The CDR3 nucleotides are TGTGCCAGCAGCGTATCGGCAGATACGCAGTATTTT.